These 29 T cell receptor beta chains originate from one sample sequenced in a study of glioma-infiltrating T cells. Amplification of TCR alpha and beta CDR3 regions from RNA used iRepertoire nested multiplex PCR. TCRdb reprocessed the multiplex PCR reads via MiXCR and lists one record per CDR3 protein. Here the sample spans more than 350,000 distinct CDR3 sequences, about 40% being singletons. The sequenced sample was glioma tissue, nonneoplastic brain tissue, or PBMCs (not recorded which). These receptor sequences come from a human donor with low-grade glioma or glioblastoma, undergoing nonglioma brain surgery, or in good health (not recorded which).

The table lists this clonotype with a few counts. V is TRBV20-1 and J is TRBJ1-1; TRBD1 matches at 10 bases. The CDR3 sequence is 14 residues long. Per the germline V gene, CDR1 is DFQATT and CDR2 is SNEGSKA (reference sequence). DNA for the CDR3: TGCAGACCGGGACAGGGGTTCCGAAACACTGAAGCTTTCTTT. Protein: CRPGQGFRNTEAFF.

This clonotype was counted many times. The chain joins TRBV27 to TRBJ1-1; D unresolved. This CDR3 is 14 amino acids long. Germline CDR1 and CDR2: MNHEY and SMNVEV (reference sequence). With 2 bases removed from V and 5 bases from J, the gap between germline ends came to 12 bases. In DNA form, the CDR3 reads TGTGCCAGCAGTTTAATCGGGGTTTGGACTGAAGCTTTCTTT. Protein product: CASSLIGVWTEAFF.

This sequence joins TRBV11-2 and TRBJ2-5, with TRBD1 matching over 8 bases. CDR1 and CDR2 from the germline V gene are SGHAT and FQNNGV. This CDR3 region has 15 residues. The trim removed 2 bases at V and 5 bases at J, leaving 7 bases unmatched. Here the CDR3 DNA reads TGTGCCAGCAGCTTAATCAGGGGGCGCGTGGAGACCCAGTACTTC. Translating gives CASSLIRGRVETQYF.

This rearrangement joins TRBV4-3 to TRBJ2-7, with 7 bases that match TRBD1. The junction had 5 bases not matched to a gene; V was cut back by 0 bases and J by 3 bases. In germline, CDR1 is LGHNA, CDR2 YSLEER. The length of the CDR3 is 15 residues. The CDR3 reads CASSQDVGTVYEQYF. In DNA form, the CDR3 reads TGCGCCAGCAGCCAAGATGTAGGGACAGTCTACGAGCAGTACTTC.

This clonotype has ten or more counts. The V gene is TRBV6-1, the J gene TRBJ2-5; D not certain. Between the trimmed V and J ends, which lost 5 bases and 5 bases, there was a span of 15 bases. The CDR3 has 14 residues. Per germline, CDR1 MNHNS and CDR2 SASEGT. The CDR3 DNA is TGTGCCAGCAGTTTAGAACCCGGCAGGGAGACCCAGTACTTC. The encoded protein is CASSLEPGRETQYF.

This clonotype was counted many times. The rearrangement joins TRBV28 to TRBJ2-3; D remains ambiguous. Germline CDR1 MDHEN, CDR2 SYDVKM. This CDR3 has 14 amino acids. Trimming pared 5 bases from V and 0 bases from J, leaving 9 bases between. CDR3 amino acids: CASSLAISTDTQYF. Written as DNA, the CDR3 is TGTGCCAGCAGTCTGGCGATAAGCACAGATACGCAGTATTTT.

There are many counts of this clonotype. This sequence joins TRBV27 and TRBJ2-1, with 7 bases identical to TRBD1. The ends lost 5 bases at V and 6 bases at J; junction bases unmatched: 4. The CDR3 contains 13 residues. Germline assignment: CDR1 MNHEY and CDR2 SMNVEV (reference sequence). As DNA, the CDR3 is TGTGCCAGCAGTCTGGGACAGTCCAATGAGCAGTTCTTC. Protein: CASSLGQSNEQFF.

The genes are TRBV7-2 and TRBJ1-1; no firm D call. V gave up 5 bases and J gave up 6 bases, with 13 bases separating them. Per germline, CDR1 SGHTA and CDR2 FQGNSA. This CDR3 is built from 13 residues. The chain's CDR3 is CASSPPGPAEAFF. In DNA, the CDR3 is TGTGCCAGCAGCCCCCCCGGGCCGGCTGAAGCTTTCTTT.

The chain uses TRBV20-1 and TRBJ2-1; no firm D call. V was pared by 2 bases and J by 6 bases, with 2 bases between. Looked up from germline, CDR1 is DFQATT and CDR2 is SNEGSKA (reference sequence). This CDR3 contains 10 residues. CDR3 in DNA: TGCAGTGCTAGAAGCAATGAGCAGTTCTTC. Amino acids: CSARSNEQFF.

Of note for this clonotype: Germline is not matched at one junction end, which may reflect a read error. The chain uses TRBV18 and TRBJ1-2; D gene unclear. The germline V gene has CDR1 KGHSH and CDR2 LQKENI. The CDR3 sequence is 13 residues long. The CDR3 sequence is CASSVEQNYGYAF. The CDR3 DNA is TGTGCCAGCTCCGTAGAACAGAACTATGGCTACGCCTTC.

This clonotype was seen a few times. J is TRBJ1-5 and V is TRBV2, with D possibly TRBD1 on 5 matching bases. In germline, CDR1 is SNHLY, CDR2 FYNNEI. The CDR3 is 13 amino acids. Trimming cost V 11 bases and J 3 bases, with 14 bases left between them. This chain's CDR3 is CAASRDHNQPQHF. Here the CDR3 DNA reads TGTGCCGCCTCGAGGGACCACAATCAGCCCCAGCATTTT.

V usage is TRBV6-5 and J usage is TRBJ2-7; 7 bases match TRBD1. Trimming cost V 0 bases and J 3 bases; bases outside gene matches: 5. Looked up from germline, CDR1 is MNHEY and CDR2 is SVGAGI. This CDR3 comprises 15 residues. CDR3 coding DNA: TGTGCCAGCAGTTACTCGCAGGGGGTATACTACGAGCAGTACTTC. Translating it yields CASSYSQGVYYEQYF.

This clonotype was detected ten times or more. The V call is TRBV6-1, the J call TRBJ1-1, with TRBD1 matching 7 bases. With V trimmed by 5 bases and J by 4 bases, 4 bases remained unmatched. This CDR3 contains 13 residues. Per germline, CDR1 MNHNS and CDR2 SASEGT. CDR3 amino acids: CASSSNRGTEAFF. CDR3 coding DNA: TGTGCCAGCAGTTCCAACAGGGGCACTGAAGCTTTCTTT.

This clonotype was seen only a few times. No conserved phenylalanine or tryptophan ends this CDR3, so it is likely a read error. The DNA is omitted, as the CDR3 cannot be located on it reliably, and the CDR3 follows TCRdb's listing. This chain joins TRBV7-2 and TRBJ2-3; the DNA was not compared with TRBD2, the D call given in the table. Including both end residues, the CDR3 is 15 amino acids long. The germline CDR1 and CDR2 sequences are SGHTA and FQGNSA. CDR3: CASSSAGTSGSMGRL.

This clonotype has a handful of counts. The chain couples TRBV20-1 to TRBJ2-7; TRBD2 matches at 12 bases. This CDR3 is built from 15 residues. The junction had 2 bases not matched to a gene; V was cut back by 1 base and J by 1 base. Germline V CDR1 and CDR2: DFQATT, SNEGSKA (reference sequence). DNA for the CDR3: TGCAGTGCTAGAGCCGGACTAGCGGGATCCTACGAGCAGTACTTC. Residues: CSARAGLAGSYEQYF.

Comment on this clonotype: A much larger clone differs from this one at a single base, so this may be a read error. The J gene is TRBJ2-7, the V gene TRBV6-1, with D possibly being TRBD1 (6 bases). The CDR3 totals 13 residues. V lost 9 bases and J 6 bases, leaving 18 bases between the germline ends. Per the germline V gene, CDR1 is MNHNS and CDR2 is SASEGT. CDR3 sequence: CARSSPTDSEQYF. Written as DNA, the CDR3 is TGTGCCAGAAGTTCCCCAACGGACAGCGAGCAGTACTTC.

The chain is built from TRBV7-2 and TRBJ1-2; D remains unclear. The CDR3 length is 15 residues. CDR1 is SGHTA, CDR2 FQGNSA, per germline. Trimming removed 5 bases from V and 4 bases from J, with 17 bases in between. The CDR3 reads CASSRVLLASYGYTF. For the CDR3, the DNA is TGTGCCAGCAGCCGCGTCCTATTAGCTAGCTATGGCTACACCTTC. The entire variable domain, with the rest obtained from reference TRBV7-2 and TRBJ1-2, is as follows: GAGVSQSPSNKVTEKGKDVELRCDPISGHTALYWYRQSLGQGLEFLIYFQGNSAPDKSGLPSDRFSAERTGGSVSTLTIQRTQQEDSAVYLCASSRVLLASYGYTFGSGTRLTVV.

This clonotype was observed a handful of times. V and J are TRBV18 and TRBJ1-1, with unresolved D. The CDR3 has 14 amino acids. CDR1 is KGHSH, CDR2 LQKENI, per germline. Between the trimmed V and J ends, which lost 4 bases and 0 bases, there was a span of 9 bases. In DNA form, the CDR3 reads TGTGCCAGCTCACAGGACCGTTTGAACACTGAAGCTTTCTTT. It yields the protein CASSQDRLNTEAFF.

As for this clonotype: Just one base apart from a much larger clone, this may be a read error. The chain couples TRBV6-2 or TRBV6-3 to TRBJ2-3; no clear D. Germline CDR1 is MNHEY and CDR2 is SVGEGT. CDR3 length: 12 amino acids. V was cut by 7 bases and J by 4 bases, with 9 bases left in between. Written as DNA, the CDR3 is TGTGCCAGCATTCCCAACTCAGATACGCAGTATTTT. It codes for CASIPNSDTQYF.

DNA for the CDR3: TGTGCCAGCAGCTTAGGGACCGGGCTGAGAATTTCTTTCTATGGCTACACCTTC. This codes for CASSLGTGLRISFYGYTF. The J gene is TRBJ1-2, the V gene TRBV7-9; D is undetermined. V lost 1 base and J lost 4, with 22 bases in between. Germline CDR1 and CDR2: SEHNR and FQNEAQ (reference sequence). The CDR3 is made up of 18 amino acids.

As regards this clonotype: The junction does not match germline at one end; this may be a read error. The rearrangement links TRBV4-1 to TRBJ2-3, with D possibly being TRBD2 (5 bases). The CDR3 has 16 amino acids. Germline V CDR1 and CDR2: MGHRA, YSYEKL. The CDR3 DNA reads as TGCGCCGGCAGCCAAGAGGGAACAGCTAGCACAGATACGCAGTATTTT. Protein sequence: CAGSQEGTASTDTQYF.

This clonotype was counted between two and nine times. The chain recombines TRBV20-1 with TRBJ1-4; D ambiguous. The V end was cut by 4 bases, the J end by 7 bases, with 13 bases between. CDR1 DFQATT and CDR2 SNEGSKA come from the germline V gene (reference sequence). This CDR3 is built from 13 residues. The CDR3 DNA reads as TGCAGTGCTAAGCCAGGTGCTGGTGAAAAACTGTTTTTT. This encodes CSAKPGAGEKLFF.

This clonotype was counted ten times or more. This rearrangement joins TRBV6-1 to TRBJ2-7, with 9 positions matching TRBD1. Germline V gene data show CDR1 as MNHNS and CDR2 as SASEGT. With 11 bases clipped from V and 6 bases from J, the junction kept 5 bases outside the gene matches. The CDR3 has 11 amino acids. The CDR3: CAGGDRVEQYF. The CDR3 DNA reads as TGTGCCGGGGGGGACAGGGTCGAGCAGTACTTC.

This clonotype was recorded only once. This chain links TRBV7-9 with TRBJ1-3, with 8 nucleotides matching TRBD1. Per germline, CDR1 SEHNR and CDR2 FQNEAQ (reference sequence). J gave up 0 bases and V 6 bases, and 4 bases lay outside the gene matches. This CDR3 has 15 amino acids. For the CDR3, the DNA is TGTGCCAGCAGACCTACAGGGGGCTCTGGAAACACCATATATTTT. This translates into CASRPTGGSGNTIYF. Supplemented by reference TRBV7-9 and TRBJ1-3, the full variable domain reads DTGVSQNPRHKITKRGQNVTFRCDPISEHNRLYWYRQTLGQGPEFLTYFQNEAQLEKSRLLSDRFSAERPKGSFSTLEIQRTEQGDSAMYLCASRPTGGSGNTIYFGEGSWLTVV.

There are a few counts of this clonotype. This rearrangement joins TRBV6-1 to TRBJ2-1; possibly TRBD1 for D (6 bases). Germline V lookup: CDR1 MNHNS, CDR2 SASEGT. This CDR3 contains 14 residues. Deletions cut 10 bases from V and 5 bases from J, with 18 bases between. The CDR3 sequence is CATTTGTRDNEQFF. The CDR3 bases are TGTGCCACCACAACCGGGACAAGGGACAATGAGCAGTTCTTC.

The chain is built from TRBV4-1 and TRBJ2-7, with D possibly matching TRBD1 (5 bases). Per germline, CDR1 MGHRA and CDR2 YSYEKL. The CDR3 extends over 14 amino acids. The ends were cut back, 0 bases at V and 4 bases at J, with 10 bases in the middle. CDR3 sequence: CASSQDGRQYEQYF. Written as DNA, the CDR3 is TGCGCCAGCAGCCAAGATGGGCGACAGTACGAGCAGTACTTC.

This clonotype appeared many times. The chain links TRBV27 to TRBJ2-7; D possibly uses TRBD1 or TRBD2 (5 bases each). V was clipped by 6 bases and J by 2 bases, with 14 bases between them. The CDR3 spans 14 residues. The germline V gene has CDR1 MNHEY and CDR2 SMNVEV (reference sequence). CDR3 sequence: CASRHRDQPYEQYF. In DNA, the CDR3 is TGTGCCAGCAGACACCGGGACCAACCCTACGAGCAGTACTTC.

The chain combines TRBV20-1 with TRBJ2-7; possible D gene TRBD2, 6 bases. V shed 5 bases and J shed 2 bases, with 19 bases lying between them. This CDR3 has 15 amino acids. Germline-derived CDR1 and CDR2 are DFQATT and SNEGSKA (reference sequence). The CDR3 loop is CSAPRPGLPTYEQYF. The CDR3 DNA sequence: TGCAGTGCTCCGAGACCGGGACTCCCCACCTACGAGCAGTACTTC.

This clonotype came up a few times. The chain has TRBV5-1 and TRBJ2-3, with 11 positions matching TRBD2. V was pared by 2 bases and J by 2 bases, with 13 bases of the junction left unmatched. The CDR3 consists of 19 residues. The germline CDR1 and CDR2 sequences are SGHRS and YFSETQ. This chain's CDR3 is CASSFPPGLAVPLTDTQYF. Here the CDR3 DNA reads TGCGCCAGCAGCTTCCCCCCGGGACTAGCGGTCCCCCTCACAGATACGCAGTATTTT.